This T cell receptor beta chain emerged from a study of shared clonotypes between healthy human individuals. The trim removed 2 bases at V and 0 bases at J, leaving 8 bases unmatched. Per the germline V gene, CDR1 is GTSNPN and CDR2 is SVGIG (reference sequence). This CDR3 is 17 amino acids long. At a deep level, the assay was run. Clones were sequenced by immunoSEQ multiplex PCR, and TCRdb holds only the in-frame ones, with some missing. The sample has over 950,000 clones, about 80% seen once. This sequence was found in a man aged 18 to 30 in good health. Some clones in this sample may be carry-over from other donors' samples. This chain links TRBV30 with TRBJ2-1; 9 positions match TRBD2. Sequencing was carried out using memory CD4+ T cells from PBMCs. This sample's subset: CD45RA-negative fraction. CDR3 nucleotide sequence: TGTGCCTGGAGTCCCCAGCGGGGGGCTCTCTCCTACAATGAGCAGTTCTTC. Encoded protein: CAWSPQRGALSYNEQFF.